Each of the 27 T cell receptor beta chains below was sequenced from the same sample in a study of T cell repertoires in aging, cancer and after chemotherapy. TCR beta rearrangements were amplified from peripheral blood genomic DNA. Rearranged V-D-J TRB sequences were amplified with a mixed TRB-A/B primer pool. TCRdb used MiXCR to reprocess the multiplex PCR reads, holding one entry per CDR3 protein. The data hold about 6,600 distinct CDR3 sequences, with approximately 22% observed a single time. Material for sequencing was blood. The receptors derive from a human donor with a blood cancer.

V usage is TRBV12-3 or TRBV12-4 and J usage is TRBJ1-1; D remains unclear. Trimming took off 3 bases at V and 7 bases at J, with 9 bases between the two ends. There are 12 residues in the CDR3. Here the CDR3 reads CASSFFQSEAFF. The CDR3 DNA is TGTGCCAGCAGTTTCTTTCAAAGTGAAGCTTTCTTT.

Relative to its sample, this clonotype is medium-sized. The rearrangement links TRBV27 to TRBJ2-2, with TRBD2 matching over 10 bases. The CDR3 covers 14 residues. Germline V gene data show CDR1 as MNHEY and CDR2 as SMNVEV (reference sequence). V gave up 10 bases and J gave up 5 bases; unmatched junction bases: 7. This CDR3 is CATVAGGMTGELFF. As DNA, the CDR3 is TGTGCCACCGTAGCGGGAGGAATGACCGGGGAGCTGTTTTTT.

The chain joins TRBV28 to TRBJ1-6, with a tentative D call TRBD1 (6 bases). The CDR3 runs 15 residues. Germline V gene data show CDR1 as MDHEN and CDR2 as SYDVKM. Trimming removed 2 bases from V and 8 bases from J, with 13 bases in between. The CDR3 DNA sequence: TGTGCCAGCAGTTTACCCAGGGGTATTCATTCACCCCTCCACTTT. Its protein is CASSLPRGIHSPLHF.

Within the sample, this clonotype is medium-sized. The chain combines TRBV5-4 with TRBJ2-2, with TRBD2 as a possible D gene (5 bases). With 2 bases removed from V and 5 bases from J, the gap between germline ends came to 13 bases. The CDR3 runs to 15 residues. Looked up from germline, CDR1 is SGHNT and CDR2 is YYREEE (reference sequence). This CDR3 is CASSLSQRETGELFF. In nucleotides, the CDR3 is TGTGCCAGCAGCTTATCCCAGAGGGAGACCGGGGAGCTGTTTTTT.

By sample fraction, this clonotype is medium-sized. This chain uses TRBV5-5 with TRBJ2-2, with 8 bases matching TRBD2. The CDR3 contains 16 residues. Germline V gives CDR1 SGHKS, CDR2 YYEKEE (reference sequence). V trimming: 1 base; J trimming: 3 bases; junction bases outside the gene matches: 5. The DNA for the CDR3 is TGTGCCAGCAGCTTGACGGGGGGGGGTTACACCGGGGAGCTGTTTTTT. This gives the protein CASSLTGGGYTGELFF.

This clonotype was picked up a small number of times. The chain joins TRBV20-1 to TRBJ2-1, with D possibly TRBD1 on 6 matching bases. The CDR3 runs to 14 residues. Trimming shortened V by 5 bases and J by 0 bases, and 11 bases separated the two germline ends. Germline CDR1 and CDR2: DFQATT and SNEGSKA (reference sequence). CDR3 in amino acids: CSAADRSSYNEQFF. The CDR3 DNA follows: TGCAGTGCTGCTGACAGGAGCTCCTACAATGAGCAGTTCTTC.

The V and J genes are TRBV20-1 and TRBJ1-1; maybe TRBD1 (5 bases). This CDR3 region has 16 residues. CDR1 DFQATT and CDR2 SNEGSKA come from the germline V gene (reference sequence). V was pared by 0 bases and J by 0 bases, with 14 bases between. The CDR3 loop is CSARDGGGAMNTEAFF. Written as DNA, the CDR3 is TGCAGTGCTAGAGATGGCGGGGGTGCCATGAACACTGAAGCTTTCTTT.

With respect to this clonotype: Sequence at one end of the junction differs from germline and may be a read error. The rearrangement links TRBV20-1 to TRBJ1-2; 8 nucleotides agree with TRBD1. Germline-derived CDR1 and CDR2 are DFQATT and SNEGSKA (reference sequence). The CDR3 is 16 residues long. CDR3: CSARDLQGATNYVYTF. For the CDR3, the DNA is TGCAGTGCTAGAGATCTCCAGGGGGCGACTAACTATGTCTACACCTTC.

V and J are TRBV4-2 and TRBJ1-6; possible D gene TRBD1, 6 bases. Between the trimmed V and J ends, which lost 5 bases and 6 bases, there was a span of 11 bases. This CDR3 has 14 amino acids. In germline, CDR1 is LGHNA, CDR2 YNFKEQ. CDR3 amino acids: CASSDTGFNSPLHF. Written as DNA, the CDR3 is TGTGCCAGCAGCGACACAGGGTTTAATTCACCCCTCCACTTT.

Judged by abundance, this clonotype is medium-sized. The rearrangement joins TRBV6-2 or TRBV6-3 to TRBJ2-1; D gene ambiguous. In germline, CDR1 is MNHEY, CDR2 SVGEGT. The length of the CDR3 is 14 residues. V shed 0 bases and J shed 2 bases, with 5 bases lying between them. CDR3 protein: CASSYSGTYNEQFF. The DNA for the CDR3 is TGTGCCAGCAGTTACTCCGGCACCTACAATGAGCAGTTCTTC.

In this sample, this clonotype is medium-sized (0.01 to 0.1%). V gene TRBV6-1 combines with J gene TRBJ1-5; a possible D gene is TRBD1 (6 bases). The CDR3 spans 17 residues. CDR1 and CDR2 from the germline V gene are MNHNS and SASEGT. Trimming stripped 2 bases from V and 2 bases from J, with 16 bases between. CDR3 bases: TGTGCCAGCAGTGAATTCGGTAGGGCAGGGGGCAATCAGCCCCAGCATTTT. Its translation is CASSEFGRAGGNQPQHF.

This clonotype ranks as medium-sized. This chain links TRBV5-4 with TRBJ1-1, with D hard to call. Deletions cut 1 base from V and 1 base from J, with 5 bases between. In germline, CDR1 is SGHNT, CDR2 YYREEE (reference sequence). CDR3 length: 13 amino acids. The CDR3 nucleotides are TGTGCCAGCAGCTTGACACCGAACACTGAAGCTTTCTTT. This sequence encodes CASSLTPNTEAFF.

The CDR3 nucleotides are TGTGCCAGCCGCGTCGCCGGGACAGGGGGAGCAGATACGCAGTATTTT. This translates into CASRVAGTGGADTQYF. The chain links TRBV27 to TRBJ2-3, with 11 bases fitting TRBD1. V shed 8 bases and J 4 bases; nucleotides not matched to a gene: 11. There are 16 residues in the CDR3. Germline CDR1 MNHEY, CDR2 SMNVEV (reference sequence).

By share of the sample, this clonotype is medium-sized (0.01 to 0.1%). The CDR3 region has the DNA TGTGCCAGCAGCTTAGGCGGGCTTACGGCGGAGACCCAGTACTTC. It encodes CASSLGGLTAETQYF. V is TRBV11-1 and J is TRBJ2-5; perhaps TRBD2 as D (5 bases). This CDR3 has 15 amino acids. Germline V lookup: CDR1 SGHAT, CDR2 FQDESV (reference sequence). Trimming took 1 base from V and 5 from J, leaving 14 bases between them.

The gene calls are TRBV10-3 and TRBJ1-2; D is possibly TRBD1 (5 bases). V gave up 6 bases and J gave up 7 bases, with 18 bases separating them. The CDR3 sequence is 14 residues long. From germline, CDR1 is ENHRY and CDR2 SYGVKD. The chain's CDR3 is CAIRDFGGVIGYTF. The CDR3 DNA reads as TGTGCCATCAGAGATTTTGGAGGGGTGATTGGCTACACCTTC.

Concerning this clonotype itself: A much larger clone sits a single nucleotide away, making a read error possible. CDR3 in amino acids: CASTSYGTGIVYEKYF. The CDR3 coding sequence is TGTGCCAGCACCTCTTACGGGACAGGGATCGTCTACGAGAAGTACTTC. The chain employs TRBV12-3 or TRBV12-4 and TRBJ2-7; TRBD1 matches at 9 bases. The CDR3 runs 16 residues.

Of note for this clonotype: A read error is possible here, since a much larger clone lies one base away. As the CDR3 is not closed by the conserved phenylalanine or tryptophan, this likely results from a read error. V usage is TRBV19 and J usage is TRBJ2-2; 8 bases are a match to TRBD1. The ends lost 7 bases at V and 1 base at J; junction bases unmatched: 5. The CDR3 spans 15 residues. Germline V CDR1 and CDR2: LNHDA, SQIVND (reference sequence). CDR3 protein: CASIDRGRNTGELFL. The CDR3 DNA sequence: TGTGCCAGTATCGACAGGGGCCGGAACACCGGGGAGCTGTTTCTT.

This clonotype is medium-sized (0.01 to 0.1%). The genes are TRBV27 and TRBJ2-5, with D uncertain. Germline V gene data show CDR1 as MNHEY and CDR2 as SMNVEV (reference sequence). The CDR3 consists of 14 residues. V lost 2 bases and J lost 5, with 12 bases in between. Here the CDR3 DNA reads TGTGCCAGCAGTTTAATGGTATCGCTCGAGACCCAGTACTTC. Amino acids: CASSLMVSLETQYF.

This chain connects TRBV20-1 to TRBJ1-1; tentative D call: TRBD1 (6 bases). This CDR3 is 13 amino acids long. The germline V gene has CDR1 DFQATT and CDR2 SNEGSKA (reference sequence). Trimming took off 4 bases at V and 0 bases at J, with 9 bases between the two ends. The CDR3 protein is CSAIGQLNTEAFF. For the CDR3, the DNA is TGCAGTGCTATCGGACAGCTGAACACTGAAGCTTTCTTT.

In this sample, this clonotype turned up a few times. The chain couples TRBV7-2 to TRBJ2-1; D may correspond to TRBD1 or TRBD2 (5 bases each). The CDR3 has 13 residues. The germline V and J ends were trimmed by 5 bases and 8 bases, with 13 bases remaining between them. Germline V lookup: CDR1 SGHTA, CDR2 FQGNSA. CDR3: CASSQGPIDEQFF. In DNA, the CDR3 is TGTGCCAGCAGCCAGGGACCGATCGATGAGCAGTTCTTC.

This chain connects TRBV28 to TRBJ1-5; D gene uncertain. Between the trimmed V and J ends, which lost 6 bases and 5 bases, there was a span of 14 bases. The CDR3 spans 14 residues. The germline V gene encodes CDR1 MDHEN and CDR2 SYDVKM. CDR3 protein: CASSHSHLDQPQHF. The CDR3 nucleotides are TGTGCCAGCAGCCACTCACATTTAGATCAGCCCCAGCATTTT.

Note on this clonotype: The junction shows a germline mismatch at one end, possibly a read error. J is TRBJ2-1 and V is TRBV6-1, with 9 bases matching TRBD2. The CDR3 consists of 16 residues. The germline V gene has CDR1 MNHNS and CDR2 SASEGT. CDR3: CAGKQWVSGSNNEKFF. DNA for the CDR3: TGTGCCGGCAAGCAGTGGGTTAGCGGGAGCAACAATGAGAAGTTCTTC.

This clonotype is termed medium-sized. The chain has TRBV30 and TRBJ2-2, with 8 bases fitting TRBD2. V lost 3 bases and J lost 9; bases outside the gene matches: 15. The CDR3 contains 16 residues. CDR1 and CDR2 (germline): GTSNPN, SVGIG (reference sequence). The CDR3 spells CAWSLLAGSNVRELFF. The CDR3 DNA sequence: TGTGCCTGGAGCCTTTTAGCGGGATCCAATGTAAGGGAGCTGTTTTTT.

By frequency in the sample, this clonotype is medium-sized. This sequence joins TRBV6-5 and TRBJ1-2; D gene ambiguous. CDR3 length: 12 residues. V lost 5 bases to trimming and J lost 5 bases, with 9 bases between them. Germline CDR1 and CDR2: MNHEY and SVGAGI. The CDR3 region is CASSTLGYGYTF. CDR3 coding DNA: TGTGCCAGCAGTACTTTGGGTTATGGCTACACCTTC.

This clonotype was recorded only once. The chain links TRBV18 to TRBJ1-1; a weak D match, TRBD1 (5 bases). The germline V and J ends were trimmed by 4 bases and 4 bases, with 19 bases remaining between them. The CDR3 contains 16 residues. Germline CDR1 reads KGHSH; CDR2 reads LQKENI. The CDR3 coding sequence is TGTGCCAGCTCACACGTCATTCGGGACGGGGGCACTGAAGCTTTCTTT. Translated, it gives CASSHVIRDGGTEAFF. Full variable domain (remainder filled in from reference TRBV18 and TRBJ1-1): NAGVMQNPRHLVRRRGQEARLRCSPMKGHSHVYWYRQLPEEGLKFMVYLQKENIIDESGMPKERFSAEFPKEGPSILRIQQVVRGDSAAYFCASSHVIRDGGTEAFFGQGTRLTVV.

The chain uses TRBV7-9 and TRBJ1-4; D gene unclear. The V and J ends lost 7 bases and 3 bases respectively, with 12 bases between them. Germline CDR1 and CDR2: SEHNR and FQNEAQ (reference sequence). The CDR3 has 14 residues. The CDR3 DNA sequence: TGTGCCAGCACCGAAGGCACGCCTAATGAAAAACTGTTTTTT. Amino acid sequence: CASTEGTPNEKLFF. The whole variable domain, remainder taken from reference TRBV7-9 and TRBJ1-4, is DTGVSQNPRHKITKRGQNVTFRCDPISEHNRLYWYRQTLGQGPEFLTYFQNEAQLEKSRLLSDRFSAERPKGSFSTLEIQRTEQGDSAMYLCASTEGTPNEKLFFGSGTQLSVL.

The chain links TRBV4-3 to TRBJ1-2; weak D call: TRBD1 (6 bases). This CDR3 comprises 16 residues. The V end was cut by 2 bases, the J end by 4 bases, with 17 bases between. CDR1 is LGHNA and CDR2 is YSLEER in the germline V gene. The CDR3 bases are TGCGCCAGCAGCCAATACCCGGGACAAATTTTCTATGGCTACACCTTC. It specifies CASSQYPGQIFYGYTF.